This TCR beta chain was captured by sequencing in a study of blood T cell repertoires in COVID-19. Overall study context: Sites in the United States, Italy and Spain provided acute and convalescent COVID-19 samples. Sample material is recorded as cDNA or gDNA derived from T cells, B-cell-depleted T cells, or PBMCs.

V was clipped by 6 bases and J by 5 bases, with 8 bases between them. The CDR3 covers 12 residues. Germline V gene lookup returns CDR1 LNHNV and CDR2 YYDKDF (reference sequence). Per the original data handling: Reference gene primer amplification yielded estimated nucleated cell counts. The repertoire was sequenced with immunoSEQ multiplex PCR; TCRdb's copy has only in-frame clones and lacks some. That table gives V, J and clone size, and the DNA gave D and trimming. Counted here are about 220,000 clones, 80% to 90% occurring once; the ten biggest clones make up under 15%. The rearrangement uses TRBV15 and TRBJ1-5, with TRBD1 as a possible D gene (5 bases). Sequences were obtained from PBMCs or T cells enriched from blood (not recorded which). The receptor comes from a woman in her forties or fifties with acute COVID-19. The CDR3 DNA follows: TGTGCCACCAGGACGGGGGATCAGCCCCAGCATTTT. It is translated as CATRTGDQPQHF.